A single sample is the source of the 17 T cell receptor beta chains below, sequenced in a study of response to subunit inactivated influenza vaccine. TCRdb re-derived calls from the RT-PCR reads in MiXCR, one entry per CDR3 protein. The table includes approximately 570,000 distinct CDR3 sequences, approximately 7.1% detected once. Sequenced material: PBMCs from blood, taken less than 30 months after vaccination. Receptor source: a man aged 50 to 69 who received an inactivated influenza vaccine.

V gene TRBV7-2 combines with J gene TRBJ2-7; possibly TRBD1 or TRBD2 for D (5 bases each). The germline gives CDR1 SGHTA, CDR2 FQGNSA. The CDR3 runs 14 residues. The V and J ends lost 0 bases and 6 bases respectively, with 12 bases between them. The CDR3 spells CASSLAGAQGEQYF. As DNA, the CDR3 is TGTGCCAGCAGCTTAGCGGGAGCTCAGGGCGAGCAGTACTTC. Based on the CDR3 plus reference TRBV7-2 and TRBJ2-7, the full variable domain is GAGVSQSPSNKVTEKGKDVELRCDPISGHTALYWYRQSLGQGLEFLIYFQGNSAPDKSGLPSDRFSAERTGGSVSTLTIQRTQQEDSAVYLCASSLAGAQGEQYFGPGTRLTVT.

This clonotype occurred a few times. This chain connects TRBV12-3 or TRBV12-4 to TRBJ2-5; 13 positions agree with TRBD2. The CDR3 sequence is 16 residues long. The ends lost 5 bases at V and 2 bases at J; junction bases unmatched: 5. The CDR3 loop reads CASSATSGGAQETQYF. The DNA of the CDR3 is TGTGCCAGCAGTGCTACTAGCGGGGGGGCACAAGAGACCCAGTACTTC.

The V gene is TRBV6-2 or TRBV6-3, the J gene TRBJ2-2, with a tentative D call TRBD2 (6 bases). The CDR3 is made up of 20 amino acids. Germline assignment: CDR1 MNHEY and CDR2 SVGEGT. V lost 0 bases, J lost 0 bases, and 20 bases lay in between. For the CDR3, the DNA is TGTGCCAGCAGTTACTCGTGGGACTTCTTAACCCTCGCGAACACCGGGGAGCTGTTTTTT. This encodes CASSYSWDFLTLANTGELFF.

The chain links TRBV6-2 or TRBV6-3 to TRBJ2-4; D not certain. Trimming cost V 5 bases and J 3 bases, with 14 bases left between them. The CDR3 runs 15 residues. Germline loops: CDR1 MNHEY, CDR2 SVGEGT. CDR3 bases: TGTGCCAGCAGTCGCCTCGTTAGCAGCAAAAACATTCAGTACTTC. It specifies CASSRLVSSKNIQYF.

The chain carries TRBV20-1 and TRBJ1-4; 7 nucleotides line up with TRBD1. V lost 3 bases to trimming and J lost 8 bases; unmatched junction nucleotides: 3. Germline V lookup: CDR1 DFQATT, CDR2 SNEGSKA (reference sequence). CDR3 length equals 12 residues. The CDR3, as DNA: TGCAGTGCTAGTGGGACAGTCGAAAAACTGTTTTTT. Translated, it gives CSASGTVEKLFF.

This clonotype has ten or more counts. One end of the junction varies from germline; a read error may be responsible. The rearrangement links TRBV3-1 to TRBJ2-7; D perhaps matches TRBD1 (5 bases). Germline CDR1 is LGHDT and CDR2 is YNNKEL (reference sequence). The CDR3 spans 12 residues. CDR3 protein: CASSQDRYEQYF. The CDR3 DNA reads TGTGCCAGCAGTCAAGACAGATACGAGCAGTACTTC.

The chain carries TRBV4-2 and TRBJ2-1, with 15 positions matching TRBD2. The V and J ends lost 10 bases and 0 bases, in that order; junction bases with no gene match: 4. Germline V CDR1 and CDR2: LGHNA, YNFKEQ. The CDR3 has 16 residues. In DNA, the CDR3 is TGTGCCACCGGGACTAGCGGGAGGAGCTCCTACAATGAGCAGTTCTTC. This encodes CATGTSGRSSYNEQFF.

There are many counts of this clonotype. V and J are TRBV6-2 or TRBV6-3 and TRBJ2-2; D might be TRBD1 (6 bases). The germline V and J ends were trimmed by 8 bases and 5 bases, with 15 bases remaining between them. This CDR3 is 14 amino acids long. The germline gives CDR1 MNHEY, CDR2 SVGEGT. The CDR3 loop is CASRPPGETGELFF. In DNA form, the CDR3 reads TGTGCCAGCCGCCCTCCAGGGGAGACCGGGGAGCTGTTTTTT.

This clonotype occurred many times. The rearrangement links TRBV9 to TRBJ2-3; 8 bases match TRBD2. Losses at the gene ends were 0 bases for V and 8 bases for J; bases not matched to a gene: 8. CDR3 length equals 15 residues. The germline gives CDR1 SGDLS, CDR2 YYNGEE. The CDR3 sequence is CASSVAPGGLPTQYF. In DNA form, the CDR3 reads TGTGCCAGCAGCGTAGCTCCGGGAGGGCTACCTACGCAGTATTTT.

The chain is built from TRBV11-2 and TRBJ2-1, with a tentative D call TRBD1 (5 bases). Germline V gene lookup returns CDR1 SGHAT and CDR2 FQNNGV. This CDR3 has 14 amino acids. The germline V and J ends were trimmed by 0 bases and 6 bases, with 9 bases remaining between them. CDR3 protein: CASSLEAQANEQFF. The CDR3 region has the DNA TGTGCCAGCAGCTTAGAGGCACAGGCCAATGAGCAGTTCTTC.

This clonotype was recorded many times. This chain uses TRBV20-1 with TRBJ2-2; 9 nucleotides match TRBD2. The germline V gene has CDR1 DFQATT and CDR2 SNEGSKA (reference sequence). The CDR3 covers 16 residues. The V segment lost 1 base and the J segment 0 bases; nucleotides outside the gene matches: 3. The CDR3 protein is CSARASGGTNTGELFF. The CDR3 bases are TGCAGTGCTAGAGCGAGCGGGGGGACGAACACCGGGGAGCTGTTTTTT.

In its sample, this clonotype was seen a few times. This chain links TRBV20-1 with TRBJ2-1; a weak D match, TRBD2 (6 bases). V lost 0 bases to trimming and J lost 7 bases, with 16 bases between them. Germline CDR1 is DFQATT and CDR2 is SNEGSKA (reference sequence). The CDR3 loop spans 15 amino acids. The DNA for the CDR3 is TGCAGTGCTAGAGAAGAGACTAGGTTTTATAATGAGCAGTTCTTC. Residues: CSAREETRFYNEQFF.

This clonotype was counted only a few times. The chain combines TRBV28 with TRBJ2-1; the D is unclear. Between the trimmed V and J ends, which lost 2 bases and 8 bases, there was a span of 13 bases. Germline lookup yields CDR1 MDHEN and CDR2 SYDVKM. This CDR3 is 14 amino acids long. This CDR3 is CASSLDGTGDEQFF. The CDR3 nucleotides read TGTGCCAGCAGTTTAGACGGCACCGGCGATGAGCAGTTCTTC. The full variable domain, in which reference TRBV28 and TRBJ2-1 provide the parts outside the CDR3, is DVKVTQSSRYLVKRTGEKVFLECVQDMDHENMFWYRQDPGLGLRLIYFSYDVKMKEKGDIPEGYSVSREKKERFSLILESASTNQTSMYLCASSLDGTGDEQFFGPGTRLTVL.

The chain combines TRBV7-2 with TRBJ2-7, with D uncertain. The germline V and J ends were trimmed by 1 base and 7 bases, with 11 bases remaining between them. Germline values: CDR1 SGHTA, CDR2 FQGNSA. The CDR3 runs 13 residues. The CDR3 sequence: CASSLGDRREQYF. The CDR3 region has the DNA TGTGCCAGCAGCTTAGGTGATAGGCGGGAGCAGTACTTC.

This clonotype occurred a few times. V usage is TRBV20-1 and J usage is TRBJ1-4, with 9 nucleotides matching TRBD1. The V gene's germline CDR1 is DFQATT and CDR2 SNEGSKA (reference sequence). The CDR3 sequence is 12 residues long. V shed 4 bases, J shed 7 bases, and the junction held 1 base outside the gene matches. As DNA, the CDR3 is TGCAGTGCTACGGACAGGGGTGAAAAACTGTTTTTT. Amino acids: CSATDRGEKLFF.

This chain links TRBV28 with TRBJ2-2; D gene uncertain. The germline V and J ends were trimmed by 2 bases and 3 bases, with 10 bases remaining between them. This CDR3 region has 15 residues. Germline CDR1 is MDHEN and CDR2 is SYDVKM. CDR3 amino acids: CASSLTTAYTGELFF. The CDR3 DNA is TGTGCCAGCAGTTTAACGACGGCCTACACCGGGGAGCTGTTTTTT.

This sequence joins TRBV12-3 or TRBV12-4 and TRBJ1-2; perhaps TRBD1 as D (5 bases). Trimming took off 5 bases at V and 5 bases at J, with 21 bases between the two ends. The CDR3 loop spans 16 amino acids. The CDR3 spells CASSNEPLGVGYGYTF. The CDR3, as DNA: TGTGCCAGCAGTAATGAGCCTCTAGGGGTAGGGTATGGCTACACCTTC.